This paragraph covers one T cell receptor (beta chain) sequence. Data came from immunoSEQ multiplex PCR; TCRdb stores just in-frame clones and leaves some out. This sample yields 300,000 to 400,000 clones, of which 85% are seen a single time; roughly 7.8% belongs to the top ten. The V end lost 4 bases, the J end lost 4 bases, and 20 bases lay between the germline ends. The CDR3 sequence is 17 residues long. Germline CDR1 and CDR2: KGHSH and LQKENI. The sample comes from a study of blood T cell repertoires in COVID-19. Background on the study: PBMCs, B-cell-depleted T cells, or T cells provided the cDNA or gDNA that made up the material.

The J gene is TRBJ2-1, the V gene TRBV18, with D possibly matching TRBD1 (5 bases). The material sequenced was peripheral blood. The clonotype originates from a human donor in a cohort sampled during active COVID-19. This CDR3 reads CASSLFPPGKEYNEQFF. In DNA form, the CDR3 reads TGTGCCAGCTCACTTTTTCCCCCAGGGAAAGAGTACAATGAGCAGTTCTTC.